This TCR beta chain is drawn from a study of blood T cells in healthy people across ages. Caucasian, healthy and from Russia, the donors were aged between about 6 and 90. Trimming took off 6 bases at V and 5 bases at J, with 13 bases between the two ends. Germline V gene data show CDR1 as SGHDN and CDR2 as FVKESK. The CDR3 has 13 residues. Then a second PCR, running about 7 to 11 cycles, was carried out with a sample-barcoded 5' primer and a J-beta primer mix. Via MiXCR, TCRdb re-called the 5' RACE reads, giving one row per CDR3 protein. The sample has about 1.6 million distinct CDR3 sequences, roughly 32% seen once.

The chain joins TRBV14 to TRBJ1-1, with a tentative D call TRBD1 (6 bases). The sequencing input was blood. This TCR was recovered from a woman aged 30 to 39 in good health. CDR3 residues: CASRGGQGTEAFF. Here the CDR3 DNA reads TGTGCCAGCAGAGGGGGGCAGGGGACTGAAGCTTTCTTT.